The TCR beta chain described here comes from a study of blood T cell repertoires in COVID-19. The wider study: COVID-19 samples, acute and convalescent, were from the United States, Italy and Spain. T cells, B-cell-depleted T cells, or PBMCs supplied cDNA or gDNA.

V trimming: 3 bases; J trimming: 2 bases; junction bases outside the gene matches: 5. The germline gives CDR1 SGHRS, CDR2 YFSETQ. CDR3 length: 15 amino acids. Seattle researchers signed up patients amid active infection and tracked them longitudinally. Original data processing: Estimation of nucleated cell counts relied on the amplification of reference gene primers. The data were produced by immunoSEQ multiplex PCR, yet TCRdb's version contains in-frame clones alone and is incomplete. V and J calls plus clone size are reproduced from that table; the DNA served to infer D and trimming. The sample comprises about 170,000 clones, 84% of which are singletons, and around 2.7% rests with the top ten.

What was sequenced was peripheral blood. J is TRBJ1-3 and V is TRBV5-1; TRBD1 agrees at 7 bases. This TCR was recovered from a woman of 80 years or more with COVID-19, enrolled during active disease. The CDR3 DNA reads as TGCGCCAGCAGCTCCGACAGGGCCCCTGGAAACACCATATATTTT. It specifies CASSSDRAPGNTIYF.